One T cell receptor (beta chain) is described in this entry. This clonotype is a singleton in its sample. Its cognate antigen has yet to be identified. One end of the junction varies from germline; a read error may be responsible. Peripheral blood CD8+ and CD4+ T cells from healthy donors, Susac syndrome patients and multiple sclerosis patients were profiled using high-throughput TCR beta sequencing. Multiple sclerosis controls were treatment-naive patients with stable or active relapsing-remitting disease fulfilling revised McDonald criteria. Bulk CD8+ and CD4+ T cells were purified magnetically by negative isolation, whereas CD8+ TEMRA cells were enriched by FACS. Blood was collected in EDTA tubes and processed within 24 hours, with PBMCs isolated through density gradient centrifugation. PBMCs intended for TCR sequencing were cryopreserved in liquid nitrogen and thawed later in a water bath at 37 degrees C. The sorted or isolated CD4+, CD8+ and CD8+ TEMRA cells had a purity of 90% or higher.

Its CDR3 holds 15 amino acids, cysteine through phenylalanine. Only the CDR3 DNA stays, 45 bases, in frame from base 1. Reading the germline V gene (reference sequence) gives CDR1 PRHDT and CDR2 FYEKMQ. This entry belongs to a study of CD8 T cells in Susac syndrome (dated by TCRdb to about 2019). As for the study more broadly: The study used repertoire sequencing to test whether antigen drove CD8+ T cell activation and differentiation in Susac syndrome. The study compared CD8+ T cell repertoire clonality among over ten healthy donors, around 14 Susac syndrome patients and about 16 multiple sclerosis patients.

Broader findings and caveats from the paper: The number of individuals in the TCR sequencing and HLA analysis was acknowledged as relatively small.

RNA was extracted using the RNeasy kit, and about 0.45 to 1 microgram was reverse transcribed with random hexamers. The immunoSEQ multiplex PCR assay, which covers 54 Vbeta and 13 Jbeta segments, was used to amplify TCR beta CDR3 regions. To correct PCR amplification bias, a synthetic template baseline was used for both primer optimization and computational correction. On the authors' methods: Only productive sequences were kept, with reads annotated to V, D and J genes according to IMGT and analyzed in immunoSEQ Analyzer. Clonality was computed as one minus Shannon entropy normalized by log2 of the number of productive unique sequences. For each patient and control, public and private clones were evaluated within the 100 most prevalent clones. A clone was defined as Susac-specific if it was absent from the healthy and MS cohorts, from about a thousand published viral clones and from other ImmuneACCESS disease sequences. TCRdb reprocessed the public reads (quality trimming at Q25 with fastp, clone calling with MiXCR) and kept in-frame beta chains. A single entry per CDR3 protein holds the most common genes and DNA from its merged rows. It is TCRdb's table, rather than the study itself, that gives the V and J calls and clone size. For this sample the table gives hundreds of thousands of distinct CDR3 sequences, of which approximately 85% were detected only once. The ten most abundant clones make up 0.2% to 0.25% of the sample.

Input material: CD8+ T cells from PBMCs. The clonotype was recovered from a human donor with multiple sclerosis. The V and J segments used are TRBV13 and TRBJ1-2; the D segment could be TRBD1, given 6 matching bases. The nucleotide sequence reads as follows: TGTGCCAGCAGCCTAGGGGGACAACCCACCTATGGCTACACCTTC. This translates into CASSLGGQPTYGYTF.